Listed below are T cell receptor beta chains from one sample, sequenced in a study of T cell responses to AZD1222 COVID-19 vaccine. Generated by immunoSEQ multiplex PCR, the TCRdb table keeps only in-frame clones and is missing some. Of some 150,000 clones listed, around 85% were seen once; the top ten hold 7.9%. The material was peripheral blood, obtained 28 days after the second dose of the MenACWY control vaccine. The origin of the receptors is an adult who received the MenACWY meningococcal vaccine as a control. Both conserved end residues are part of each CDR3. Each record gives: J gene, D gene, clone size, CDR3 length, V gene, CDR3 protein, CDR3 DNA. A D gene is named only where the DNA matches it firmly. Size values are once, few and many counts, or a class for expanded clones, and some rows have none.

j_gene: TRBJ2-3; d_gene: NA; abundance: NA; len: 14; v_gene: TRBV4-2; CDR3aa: CASSQVTDTDTQYF; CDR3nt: TGTGCCAGCAGCCAAGTGACAGACACAGATACGCAGTATTTT
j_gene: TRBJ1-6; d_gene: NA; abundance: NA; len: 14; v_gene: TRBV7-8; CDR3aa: CASSPYSNNSPLHF; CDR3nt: TGTGCCAGCAGCCCATACAGCAATAATTCACCCCTCCACTTT
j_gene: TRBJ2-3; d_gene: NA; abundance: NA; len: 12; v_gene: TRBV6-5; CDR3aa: CASSSAGTAQYF; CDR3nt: TGTGCCAGCAGTTCCGCCGGGACGGCGCAGTATTTT
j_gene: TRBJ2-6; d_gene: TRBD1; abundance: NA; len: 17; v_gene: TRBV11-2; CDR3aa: CASSLLGQGSGANVLTF; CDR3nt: TGTGCCAGCAGCCTCCTGGGACAGGGTTCTGGGGCCAACGTCCTGACTTTC
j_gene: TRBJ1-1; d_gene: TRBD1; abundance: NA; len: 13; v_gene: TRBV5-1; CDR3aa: CATSTGQGSEAFF; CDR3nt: TGCGCCACCTCGACCGGACAGGGTAGTGAAGCTTTCTTT
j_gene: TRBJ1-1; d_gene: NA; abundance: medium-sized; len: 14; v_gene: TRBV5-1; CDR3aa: CASSLWGPYTEAFF; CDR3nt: TGCGCCAGCAGCTTGTGGGGCCCCTATACTGAAGCTTTCTTT
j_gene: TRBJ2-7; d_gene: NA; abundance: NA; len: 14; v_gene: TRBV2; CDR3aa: CASSKDSGFYEQYF; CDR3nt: TGTGCCAGCTCGAAGGACAGTGGTTTTTACGAGCAGTACTTC
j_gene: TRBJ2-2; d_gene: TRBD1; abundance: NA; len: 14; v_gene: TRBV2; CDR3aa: CASNRQGYAGELFF; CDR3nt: TGTGCCAGCAACCGACAGGGGTACGCCGGGGAGCTGTTTTTT
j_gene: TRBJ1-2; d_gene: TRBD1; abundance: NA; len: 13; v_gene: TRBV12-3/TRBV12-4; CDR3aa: CASSYQGAGGYTF; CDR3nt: TGTGCCAGCAGTTACCAGGGGGCAGGAGGCTACACCTTC
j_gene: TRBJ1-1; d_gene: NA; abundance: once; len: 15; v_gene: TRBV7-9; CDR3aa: CASSLIRVGNPEAFF; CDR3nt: TGTGCCAGCAGCTTAATCCGGGTAGGAAACCCTGAAGCTTTCTTT
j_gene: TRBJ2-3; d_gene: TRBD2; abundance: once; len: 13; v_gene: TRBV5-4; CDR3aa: CASTSGGLDTQYF; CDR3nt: TGTGCCAGCACCTCGGGGGGGTTAGATACGCAGTATTTT
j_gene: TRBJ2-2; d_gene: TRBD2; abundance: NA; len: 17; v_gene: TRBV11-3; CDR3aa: CASSSTKRGGDTGELFF; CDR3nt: TGTGCCAGCAGCTCCACTAAGCGCGGGGGGGACACCGGGGAGCTGTTTTTT
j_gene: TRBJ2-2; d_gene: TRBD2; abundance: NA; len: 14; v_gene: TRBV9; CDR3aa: CASTMGLAAGELFF; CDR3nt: TGTGCCAGCACCATGGGACTAGCTGCCGGGGAGCTGTTTTTT
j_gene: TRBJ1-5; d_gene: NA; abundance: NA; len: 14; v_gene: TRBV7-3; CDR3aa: CASSLEIGNQPQHF; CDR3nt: TGTGCCAGCAGCTTAGAAATTGGCAATCAGCCCCAGCATTTT